This record covers a single TCR beta chain. Its specificity is not known. The data originate from a study of resident and recirculating memory T cells in vitiligo. Study-level findings and limits: Different lesions suggested infiltration by different T cell clones.

Measured with immunoSEQ multiplex PCR; TCRdb has only the in-frame clones, and not every one. Here the sample spans roughly 40,000 clones, around 90% being singletons. The TCR was taken from a male donor with vitiligo. Sequencing was done on a sample of blood.

This CDR3 is CASSPSGEETQYF. The CDR3 nucleotides read TGTGCCAGCTCACCATCAGGGGAAGAGACCCAGTACTTC. The V call is TRBV18, the J call TRBJ2-5, with D possibly TRBD1 on 6 matching bases. The CDR3 runs 13 residues. Trimming removed 2 bases from V and 3 bases from J, with 7 bases in between. CDR1 and CDR2 from the germline V gene are KGHSH and LQKENI.